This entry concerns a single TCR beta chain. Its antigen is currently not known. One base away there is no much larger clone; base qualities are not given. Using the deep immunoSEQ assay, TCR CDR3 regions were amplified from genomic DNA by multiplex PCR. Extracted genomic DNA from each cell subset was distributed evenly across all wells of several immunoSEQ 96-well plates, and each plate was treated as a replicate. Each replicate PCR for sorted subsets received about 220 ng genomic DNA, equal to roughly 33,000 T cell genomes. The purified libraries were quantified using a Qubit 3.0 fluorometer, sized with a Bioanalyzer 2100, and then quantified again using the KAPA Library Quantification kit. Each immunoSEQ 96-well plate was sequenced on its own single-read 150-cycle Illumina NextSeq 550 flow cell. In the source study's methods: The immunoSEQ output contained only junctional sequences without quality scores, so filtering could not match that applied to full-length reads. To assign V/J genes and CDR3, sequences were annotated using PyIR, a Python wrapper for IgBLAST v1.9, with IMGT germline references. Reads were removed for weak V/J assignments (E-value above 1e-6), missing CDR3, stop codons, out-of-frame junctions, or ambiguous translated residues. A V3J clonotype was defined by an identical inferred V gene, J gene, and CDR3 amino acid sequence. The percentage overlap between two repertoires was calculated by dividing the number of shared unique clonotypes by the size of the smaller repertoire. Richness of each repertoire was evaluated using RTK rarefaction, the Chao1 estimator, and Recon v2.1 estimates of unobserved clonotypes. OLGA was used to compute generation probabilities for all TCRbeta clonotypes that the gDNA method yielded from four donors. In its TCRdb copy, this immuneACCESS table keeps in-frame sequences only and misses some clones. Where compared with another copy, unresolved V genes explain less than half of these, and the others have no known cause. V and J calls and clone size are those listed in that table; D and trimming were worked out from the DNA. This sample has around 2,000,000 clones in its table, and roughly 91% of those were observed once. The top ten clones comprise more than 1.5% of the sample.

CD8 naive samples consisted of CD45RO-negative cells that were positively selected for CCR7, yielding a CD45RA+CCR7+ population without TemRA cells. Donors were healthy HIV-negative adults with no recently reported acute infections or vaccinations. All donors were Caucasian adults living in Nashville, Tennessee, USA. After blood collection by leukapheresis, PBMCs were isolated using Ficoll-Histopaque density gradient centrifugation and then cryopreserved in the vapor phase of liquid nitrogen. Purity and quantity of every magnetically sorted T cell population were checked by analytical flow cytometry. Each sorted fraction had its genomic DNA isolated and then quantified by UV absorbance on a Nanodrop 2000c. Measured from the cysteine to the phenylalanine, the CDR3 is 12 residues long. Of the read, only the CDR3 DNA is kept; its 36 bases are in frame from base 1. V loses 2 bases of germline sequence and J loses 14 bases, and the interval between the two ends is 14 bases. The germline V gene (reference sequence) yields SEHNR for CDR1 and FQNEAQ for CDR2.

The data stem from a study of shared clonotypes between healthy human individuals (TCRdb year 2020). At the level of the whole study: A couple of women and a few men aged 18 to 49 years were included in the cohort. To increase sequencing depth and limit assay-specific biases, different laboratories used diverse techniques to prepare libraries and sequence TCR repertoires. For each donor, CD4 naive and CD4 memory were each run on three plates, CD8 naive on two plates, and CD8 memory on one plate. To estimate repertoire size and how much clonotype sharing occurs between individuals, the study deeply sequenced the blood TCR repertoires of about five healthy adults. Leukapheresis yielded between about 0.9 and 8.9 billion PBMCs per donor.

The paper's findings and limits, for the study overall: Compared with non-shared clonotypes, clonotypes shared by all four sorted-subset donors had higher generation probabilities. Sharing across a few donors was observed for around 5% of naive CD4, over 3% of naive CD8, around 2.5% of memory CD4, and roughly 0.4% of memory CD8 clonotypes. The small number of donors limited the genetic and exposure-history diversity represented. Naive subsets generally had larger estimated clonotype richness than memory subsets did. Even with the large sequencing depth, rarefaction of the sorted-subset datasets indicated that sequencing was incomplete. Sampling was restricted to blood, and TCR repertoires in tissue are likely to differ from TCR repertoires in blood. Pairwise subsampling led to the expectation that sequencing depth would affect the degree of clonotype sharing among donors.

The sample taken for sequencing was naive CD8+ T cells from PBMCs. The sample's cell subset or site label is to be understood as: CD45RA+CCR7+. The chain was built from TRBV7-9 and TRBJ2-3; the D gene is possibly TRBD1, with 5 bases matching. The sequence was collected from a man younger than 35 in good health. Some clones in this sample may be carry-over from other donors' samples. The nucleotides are TGTGCCAGCAGCTTATCGACAGCCGAACGGTATTTT. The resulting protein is CASSLSTAERYF.